This entry describes one T cell receptor beta chain. Its binding antigen is unknown. No base quality information exists; no much larger clone differs at one position. These data originate in a study of blood T cell repertoires in COVID-19 (dated by TCRdb to about 2020). About the study as a whole: Samples covering the acute and convalescent phases of COVID-19 were provided by collaborators in the United States, Italy and Spain. Sample metadata almost always included a de-identified subject ID, COVID-19 status, age in years and sex. The material from the prospective study consisted of cDNA or gDNA derived from T cells, B-cell-depleted T cells, or PBMCs. Deeply sampled blood TCRbeta repertoires from subjects exposed to, actively infected with, or recovered from COVID-19 were included in the dataset. Samples came from the ongoing ImmuneRACE study (first 160 participants) plus 1,254 subjects from 6 global collaborators. HLA class I and class II types, where available, came from metadata supplied by the sample provider rather than from assay-based typing. A freely available public database, intended as a resource for researchers studying the immune response to SARS-CoV-2, is where the repertoires were released. The research as a whole found: The quantity of clinical and demographic metadata differed by source and by participant and was supplied without curation.

Compared with germline, V lacks 6 bases and J lacks 4 bases; bases without a gene match: 7. CDR1 MDHEN and CDR2 SYDVKM are derived from the germline V gene. The CDR3 sequence holds 15 residues, the cysteine and phenylalanine included. Just the 45-base CDR3 DNA is kept, in frame starting at base 1. Whole blood was collected in K2EDTA tubes by collaborating institutions according to the institutions' own protocols. For TCRbeta analysis, collaborators shipped samples as frozen whole blood, isolated PBMCs, or DNA extracted from either of those sample types. The immunoSEQ Assay, a bias-controlled multiplex PCR, was used to amplify TCRbeta CDR3 regions from genomic DNA. Processing in the source paper ran as follows. Within the assay, amplification of reference gene primers was used to estimate how many nucleated cells each sample contained. To quantify the absolute abundance of each unique TCRbeta CDR3 rearrangement, sequence reads were collapsed and filtered. For each sample, productive Simpson clonality was calculated by taking the square root of Simpson's diversity index across productive rearrangements. TCRdb carries this immuneACCESS record with in-frame sequences only. Its versions omit some clonotypes, under half of them owing to an unresolved V gene in the studies checked, with the rest unexplained. The DNA was the basis for D and trimming; V, J and clone size are from that table. The sample records tens of thousands of clones, roughly 85% of which are singletons. The biggest ten clones account for approximately 1.9% of the sample.

The sequence derives from a woman in her sixties or seventies with acute or convalescent COVID-19. The V and J genes are TRBV28 and TRBJ1-2, with 11 bases aligning to TRBD1. The sample comprised peripheral blood. The CDR3 region reads CASRSGQGVFYGYTF. The sequenced DNA is TGTGCCAGCAGGTCGGGACAGGGGGTGTTCTATGGCTACACCTTC.